This TCR beta chain appears in the sequencing data of a study of shared clonotypes between healthy human individuals. Notes on the study in general: In the sorted subsets, rarefaction showed sequencing was incomplete despite large depth.

V shed 3 bases and J shed 7 bases, with 6 bases lying between them. There are 11 residues in the CDR3. CDR1 and CDR2 (germline): GTSNPN, SVGIG (reference sequence). Sequencing was performed with immunoSEQ multiplex PCR; in TCRdb, only in-frame clones are kept and a portion is missing. Of roughly 2.2 million clones listed, about 90% are singletons. Points on this clone: The antigen is not known.

The rearrangement links TRBV30 to TRBJ1-4; D is unresolved. Specimen: naive CD4+ T cells from PBMCs. The subset was: CD45RA+ positively selected. The source is a man younger than 35 in good health. Some clones in this sample may be carry-over from other donors' samples. The DNA of the CDR3 is TGTGCCTGGAGCTGGCGTGAAAAACTGTTTTTT. Translation: CAWSWREKLFF.